This T cell receptor beta chain was identified in a study of long-term antiretroviral therapy in people with HIV. Study-level information: It was about a decade before the 2015 immediate-ART recommendation that the earliest samples were taken.

Version v3.0 of the immunoSEQ assay ran at survey level. Profiled with immunoSEQ multiplex PCR; TCRdb holds only in-frame clones, not every one. Among 20,000 to 25,000 clones listed, approximately 81% were seen once. Every participant with HIV received treatment in the United States. The study, taken as a whole, reports: Diversity remained lower than transplant donor controls, even though it increased after ART. Those clones which expanded before ART made up the dominant part of the repertoire at all time points.

Concerning this clone itself: Its antigen is currently unknown.

The clonotype was recovered from a man aged 40-55 years with HIV. The specimen was unsorted PBMCs, collected 0.1 years before starting antiretroviral therapy.

The CDR3 region has the DNA TGTGCCAGCAGCTTAGTAAGCGGGGCGACAGATACGCAGTATTTT. It specifies CASSLVSGATDTQYF. The rearrangement uses TRBV13 and TRBJ2-3, with 7 bases matching TRBD2. With 1 base clipped from V and 3 bases from J, the junction kept 4 bases outside the gene matches. Germline loops: CDR1 PRHDT, CDR2 FYEKMQ (reference sequence). The CDR3 is made up of 15 amino acids. Looking up the rest from reference TRBV13 and TRBJ2-3 gives the full variable domain: AAGVIQSPRHLIKEKRETATLKCYPIPRHDTVYWYQQGPGQDPQFLISFYEKMQSDKGSIPDRFSAQQFSDYHSELNMSSLELGDSALYFCASSLVSGATDTQYFGPGTRLTVL.